The 29 T cell receptor beta chains given below trace back to one sample, sequenced in a study of blood T cells in healthy people across ages. Next came a second PCR, run for about 7 to 11 cycles, which used a sample-barcoded 5' primer along with a J-beta primer mix. TCRdb re-analysed the 5' RACE reads in MiXCR, keeping a single row per CDR3 protein. The data show 1,800,000 or so distinct CDR3 sequences, more than 35% seen once. The sample taken for sequencing was blood. The receptors here all came from a human donor in good health.

V is TRBV10-3 and J is TRBJ2-7; D is perhaps TRBD2 (6 bases). From germline, CDR1 is ENHRY and CDR2 SYGVKD. This CDR3 contains 17 residues. V lost 3 bases to trimming and J lost 0 bases, with 18 bases between them. The CDR3 protein is CAISDLSGRKSSYEQYF. The CDR3, as DNA: TGTGCCATCAGTGACTTGTCCGGGAGAAAGTCCTCCTACGAGCAGTACTTC.

The rearrangement joins TRBV4-3 to TRBJ1-4, with D uncertain. The germline V gene has CDR1 LGHNA and CDR2 YSLEER. Deletions cut 3 bases from V and 8 bases from J, with 19 bases between. The length of the CDR3 is 16 residues. This CDR3 reads CASSQDGLPMGEKLFF. DNA for the CDR3: TGCGCCAGCAGCCAGGACGGATTACCGATGGGGGAAAAACTGTTTTTT.

This clonotype was detected many times. The rearrangement links TRBV6-1 to TRBJ2-1; the D is unclear. Germline values: CDR1 MNHNS, CDR2 SASEGT. The V and J ends lost 5 bases and 10 bases respectively, with 15 bases between them. The CDR3 is made up of 13 amino acids. The CDR3 loop reads CASSLRVRGEQFF. The CDR3 bases are TGTGCCAGCAGTCTCCGGGTCCGTGGGGAGCAGTTCTTC.

This clonotype was counted many times. This sequence joins TRBV5-1 and TRBJ2-1; D is possibly TRBD2 (6 bases). Germline V gives CDR1 SGHRS, CDR2 YFSETQ. V dropped 3 bases and J dropped 6 bases, with 7 bases sitting between them. The CDR3 spans 12 residues. In DNA, the CDR3 is TGCGCCAGCAGCTGGGGGGTCAATGAGCAGTTCTTC. This sequence encodes CASSWGVNEQFF.

This clonotype was recorded a few times. The chain links TRBV20-1 to TRBJ1-6; D is ambiguous. Germline values: CDR1 DFQATT, CDR2 SNEGSKA (reference sequence). CDR3 size: 15 residues. V lost 3 bases and J 0 bases, leaving 9 bases between the germline ends. This CDR3 reads CSASRGSSYNSPLHF. CDR3 nucleotides: TGCAGTGCTAGTAGAGGGAGCTCCTATAATTCACCCCTCCACTTT.

The V call is TRBV14, the J call TRBJ2-7; a possible D gene is TRBD2 (6 bases). Trimming removed 4 bases from V and 0 bases from J, with 19 bases in between. Germline-derived CDR1 and CDR2 are SGHDN and FVKESK. The CDR3 is 17 amino acids. CDR3 bases: TGTGCCAGCAGCCCCTTTCCCGGACGGGGGTTCTCCTACGAGCAGTACTTC. Its translation: CASSPFPGRGFSYEQYF.

A few counts support this clonotype. The chain is built from TRBV11-2 and TRBJ2-4; either TRBD1 or TRBD2 may fit D (5 bases each). V was clipped by 5 bases and J by 4 bases, with 18 bases between them. The CDR3 spans 16 residues. From germline, CDR1 is SGHAT and CDR2 FQNNGV. CDR3 region: CASSPEGFTLKNIQYF. The CDR3, as DNA: TGTGCCAGCAGCCCCGAGGGGTTTACTCTAAAAAACATTCAGTACTTC. The variable domain in full, completed from reference TRBV11-2 and TRBJ2-4, reads EAGVAQSPRYKIIEKRQSVAFWCNPISGHATLYWYQQILGQGPKLLIQFQNNGVVDDSQLPKDRFSAERLKGVDSTLKIQPAKLEDSAVYLCASSPEGFTLKNIQYFGAGTRLSVL.

This clonotype showed up just a few times. The CDR3 spells CASTPTTANYGYTF. The CDR3 DNA follows: TGCGCCAGCACCCCGACTACAGCTAACTATGGCTACACCTTC. The chain combines TRBV5-1 with TRBJ1-2; the D is unclear. V was clipped by 6 bases and J by 0 bases, with 12 bases between them. This CDR3 comprises 14 residues. Germline CDR1 and CDR2: SGHRS and YFSETQ. Filled out from reference TRBV5-1 and TRBJ1-2, the complete variable domain reads KAGVTQTPRYLIKTRGQQVTLSCSPISGHRSVSWYQQTPGQGLQFLFEYFSETQRNKGNFPGRFSGRQFSNSRSEMNVSTLELGDSALYLCASTPTTANYGYTFGSGTRLTVV.

The CDR3 spells CASSLSRTGGKFKTQYF. The CDR3 DNA is TGTGCCAGCAGCTTATCCCGGACAGGGGGCAAGTTTAAGACCCAGTACTTC. V usage is TRBV11-2 and J usage is TRBJ2-5; 11 bases map to TRBD1. This CDR3 has 17 residues. Germline V gene lookup returns CDR1 SGHAT and CDR2 FQNNGV. V shed 2 bases and J 6 bases; nucleotides not matched to a gene: 11.

This chain connects TRBV7-2 to TRBJ2-3, with 8 bases aligning to TRBD2. This CDR3 spans 15 amino acids. The V gene end was trimmed by 5 bases and the J gene end by 4 bases; junction bases not matched to a gene: 8. Germline CDR1 and CDR2: SGHTA and FQGNSA. The CDR3 sequence: CASSKSRGGADTQYF. The CDR3 DNA reads as TGTGCCAGCAGCAAAAGCCGGGGGGGGGCAGATACGCAGTATTTT.

The genes are TRBV6-5 and TRBJ2-7, with a possible D match to TRBD2 (5 bases). The germline V gene has CDR1 MNHEY and CDR2 SVGAGI. V was shortened by 5 bases and J by 4 bases, with 15 bases between the two germline ends. CDR3 size: 14 residues. CDR3 sequence reads: CASSRFRDAYEQYF. DNA of the CDR3: TGTGCCAGCAGTCGGTTTCGGGATGCGTACGAGCAGTACTTC.

This clonotype was picked up a small number of times. This rearrangement joins TRBV12-3 or TRBV12-4 to TRBJ2-1; a possible D gene is TRBD1 (6 bases). Deletions cut 5 bases from V and 8 bases from J, with 19 bases between. The CDR3 totals 15 residues. DNA for the CDR3: TGTGCCAGCAGTCCCCACCCACAGGGTGCGGATGAGCAGTTCTTC. As protein: CASSPHPQGADEQFF.

J is TRBJ2-4 and V is TRBV15; D gene unclear. CDR1 and CDR2 (germline): LNHNV, YYDKDF (reference sequence). Trimming stripped 1 base from V and 5 bases from J, with 6 bases between. This CDR3 is 13 amino acids long. CDR3 amino acids: CATSRGPENIQYF. The DNA of the CDR3 is TGTGCCACCAGCAGAGGACCGGAAAACATTCAGTACTTC.

This chain uses TRBV12-3 or TRBV12-4 with TRBJ1-2; 9 bases map to TRBD1. V was pared by 7 bases and J by 8 bases, with 8 bases of the junction left unmatched. CDR3 length: 13 amino acids. DNA for the CDR3: TGTGCCAGCAACTTGGGACAGGGTGAGGGCTACACCTTC. Its translation is CASNLGQGEGYTF.

V and J are TRBV20-1 and TRBJ2-1; D is perhaps TRBD2 (6 bases). Deletions cut 4 bases from V and 7 bases from J, with 20 bases between. From germline, CDR1 is DFQATT and CDR2 SNEGSKA (reference sequence). The CDR3 totals 15 residues. The CDR3 nucleotides read TGCAGTGCTACCCAAGGCGGGGTTTTAGTGAATGAGCAGTTCTTC. As protein: CSATQGGVLVNEQFF.

This clonotype was picked up a small number of times. The J gene is TRBJ2-7, the V gene TRBV5-6; no reliable D call. The V end was cut by 0 bases, the J end by 2 bases, with 6 bases between. The CDR3 has 13 residues. CDR1 is SGHDT and CDR2 is YYEEEE in the germline V gene. CDR3 sequence: CASSLVPAYEQYF. The CDR3, as DNA: TGTGCCAGCAGCTTGGTACCGGCCTACGAGCAGTACTTC.

J is TRBJ2-7 and V is TRBV7-9; 9 nucleotides line up with TRBD2. Germline CDR1 and CDR2: SEHNR and FQNEAQ (reference sequence). CDR3 length equals 15 residues. V was pared by 1 base and J by 2 bases, with 3 bases of the junction left unmatched. The CDR3 protein is CASSLVERGAYEQYF. DNA of the CDR3: TGTGCCAGCAGCTTAGTAGAGCGGGGGGCCTACGAGCAGTACTTC.

Turning to this clonotype: Its ends do not fully match the called genes, so a read error is possible. The chain employs TRBV7-2 and TRBJ1-2; weak D call: TRBD1 (5 bases). CDR1 and CDR2 (germline): SGHTA, FQGNSA. The CDR3 length is 13 residues. The CDR3, as DNA: TGTGCCAGCAGCTCCCCGGGACTCTTTGGCTATACCTTC. Its translation is CASSSPGLFGYTF. Supplemented by reference TRBV7-2 and TRBJ1-2, the full variable domain reads GAGVSQSPSNKVTEKGKDVELRCDPISGHTALYWYRQSLGQGLEFLIYFQGNSAPDKSGLPSDRFSAERTGGSVSTLTIQRTQQEDSAVYLCASSSPGLFGYTFGSGTRLTVV.

This clonotype was detected only a few times. This chain links TRBV20-1 with TRBJ1-6; possibly TRBD1 for D (5 bases). Germline V gives CDR1 DFQATT, CDR2 SNEGSKA (reference sequence). Trimming left V 3 bases short and J 7 bases short, with 16 bases between. This CDR3 has 15 residues. The DNA for the CDR3 is TGCAGTGCTAGGCCACCGGGGGTTACCAATTCACCCCTCCACTTT. Amino acid sequence: CSARPPGVTNSPLHF.

The chain carries TRBV4-2 and TRBJ2-1, with 7 nucleotides matching TRBD2. The length of the CDR3 is 16 residues. CDR1 and CDR2 (germline): LGHNA, YNFKEQ. After removal of 1 base from V and 5 bases from J, the junction contained 8 bases not matched to a gene. Here the CDR3 reads CASSQVRGDRNNEQFF. CDR3 bases: TGTGCCAGCAGCCAAGTCCGGGGGGACCGTAACAATGAGCAGTTCTTC.

The chain carries TRBV20-1 and TRBJ2-3; perhaps TRBD2 as D (6 bases). The length of the CDR3 is 15 residues. Trimming removed 6 bases from V and 0 bases from J, with 16 bases in between. Germline V CDR1 and CDR2: DFQATT, SNEGSKA (reference sequence). The CDR3 DNA reads as TGCAGTGCCCCGGAGGGCGGCCCTAGCACAGATACGCAGTATTTT. It codes for CSAPEGGPSTDTQYF.

This sequence joins TRBV7-3 and TRBJ2-4, with D possibly being TRBD2 (5 bases). The DNA matches TRBJ2-5 better at its end, which makes the J call doubtful. CDR1 is SGHTA, CDR2 FQGTGA, per germline. This CDR3 comprises 15 residues. Here the CDR3 reads CASSLTSSSWETQYF. The CDR3 DNA reads TGTGCCAGCAGCTTAACGTCTAGCAGTTGGGAGACCCAGTACTTC.

Only a few counts were recorded for this clonotype. The gene calls are TRBV6-5 and TRBJ1-4, with no clear D. This CDR3 region has 15 residues. V lost 1 base to trimming and J lost 1 base, with 7 bases between them. Per germline, CDR1 MNHEY and CDR2 SVGAGI. The CDR3 DNA sequence: TGTGCCAGCAGTTACTTCGGAGGAACTAATGAAAAACTGTTTTTT. This translates into CASSYFGGTNEKLFF.

The table lists this clonotype with a count of one. The rearrangement joins TRBV7-9 to TRBJ2-5; tentative D call: TRBD2 (5 bases). Germline V gives CDR1 SEHNR, CDR2 FQNEAQ (reference sequence). CDR3 length: 13 residues. V was shortened by 3 bases and J by 11 bases, with 16 bases between the two germline ends. CDR3 DNA sequence: TGTGCCAGCAGCTTCGGGGTTGAAGGTGAGCAGTACTTC. Residues: CASSFGVEGEQYF.

This clonotype was detected only a few times. This chain connects TRBV11-2 to TRBJ1-2; D is unresolved. This CDR3 has 13 residues. V was trimmed by 6 bases and J by 1 base, leaving 9 bases between them. The V gene's germline CDR1 is SGHAT and CDR2 FQNNGV. The DNA of the CDR3 is TGTGCCAGCAGGGGATCCCGTAACTATGGCTACACCTTC. Residues: CASRGSRNYGYTF.

V and J are TRBV9 and TRBJ1-1; D is unresolved. V lost 0 bases and J 2 bases, leaving 8 bases between the germline ends. Germline V gene data show CDR1 as SGDLS and CDR2 as YYNGEE. CDR3 length: 14 amino acids. The CDR3 here is CASSVDPRNTEAFF. The CDR3 region has the DNA TGTGCCAGCAGCGTAGATCCCCGAAACACTGAAGCTTTCTTT.

The rearrangement links TRBV4-3 to TRBJ2-6; D unclear. This CDR3 is 16 amino acids long. Germline V gene lookup returns CDR1 LGHNA and CDR2 YSLEER. Trimming cost V 1 base and J 4 bases, with 11 bases left between them. Here the CDR3 reads CASSQGALAGANVLTF. The DNA of the CDR3 is TGCGCCAGCAGCCAAGGGGCCCTGGCGGGGGCCAACGTCCTGACTTTC.

This clonotype turned up a few times. The chain joins TRBV6-5 to TRBJ1-2; D unclear. This CDR3 comprises 15 residues. Germline V gene data show CDR1 as MNHEY and CDR2 as SVGAGI. Trimming removed 0 bases from V and 7 bases from J, with 15 bases in between. CDR3 sequence reads: CASSYSSGGMGGYTF. CDR3 bases: TGTGCCAGCAGTTACTCATCCGGCGGAATGGGTGGCTACACCTTC.

This rearrangement joins TRBV2 to TRBJ1-5, with D possibly matching TRBD1 (6 bases). Germline V gene lookup returns CDR1 SNHLY and CDR2 FYNNEI. Trimming took 4 bases from V and 3 from J, leaving 13 bases between them. The CDR3 is 15 amino acids. The CDR3 DNA reads TGTGCCAGCAGTGCCACAGGGATTTCCAATCAGCCCCAGCATTTT. It codes for CASSATGISNQPQHF.